The subject of this entry is one T cell receptor beta chain. Its target is not known. The V gene's germline CDR1 is SGHTA and CDR2 FQGNSA. This CDR3 is built from 16 residues. These data belong to a study of T cells expressing NK-cell markers. Study findings and constraints: In a handful of donors, these clonotypes also led the CD3+CD56-NKG2C+ fraction. Among CD8+ T cells from roughly six donors, dominant NKG2C+ clonotypes accounted for roughly 1.0-7.0%.

cDNA encoding TCR beta was synthesized via 5'RACE template switching incorporating UMIs. TCRdb processed the 5' RACE reads again and assigns one entry to each CDR3 protein, with no DNA. This sample's table has about 170,000 distinct CDR3 sequences. The sequenced sample was blood T cells: a sorted CD56 or NKG2C T cell subset, CD4+ or CD8+ T cells, or bulk PBMC T cells (not recorded which). This TCR came from a man aged 18-75 years in good health. The chain employs TRBV7-2 and TRBJ1-5; TCRdb calls TRBD1, which cannot be checked without DNA. The CDR3 spells CASSLGTELRAQPQHF.